These 3 T cell receptor beta chains were all obtained from the same sample, sequenced in a study of control samples from healthy donors and cancer patients. Using immunoSEQ multiplex PCR, the repertoire was profiled, and TCRdb retains in-frame clones only, with some absent. This table has about 140,000 clones, around 90% appearing once. What was sequenced was blood. Receptors originate from a young man in good health.

This sequence joins TRBV29-1 and TRBJ2-3; 10 nucleotides line up with TRBD2. This CDR3 has 14 amino acids. J gave up 4 bases and V 1 base, and 2 bases lay outside the gene matches. The germline V gene has CDR1 SQVTM and CDR2 ANQGSEA. CDR3 sequence (DNA): TGCAGCGTTGAAGCTAGCGGGAGACCAGATACGCAGTATTTT. It codes for CSVEASGRPDTQYF.

This clone has a single count. V is TRBV6-6 and J is TRBJ2-2, with D tentatively TRBD2 (5 bases). V was shortened by 4 bases and J by 5 bases, with 14 bases between the two germline ends. The CDR3 is made up of 15 amino acids. Germline lookup yields CDR1 MNHNY and CDR2 SVGAGI (reference sequence). The CDR3 loop reads CASSSLEGGTGELFF. Here the CDR3 DNA reads TGTGCCAGCAGTTCCCTAGAGGGCGGGACCGGGGAGCTGTTTTTT.

The chain is built from TRBV7-9 and TRBJ2-3; TRBD1 aligns across 8 bases. The trim removed 2 bases at V and 4 bases at J, leaving 5 bases unmatched. The CDR3 has 15 residues. The germline CDR1 and CDR2 sequences are SEHNR and FQNEAQ (reference sequence). The CDR3 DNA reads TGTGCCAGCAGCTTAACTCAGGGGGCTGCAGATACGCAGTATTTT. Protein: CASSLTQGAADTQYF.